This T cell receptor beta chain is from a study of T cell responses to AZD1222 COVID-19 vaccine. Study background: It was second doses at about 4 or about 12 weeks that were pooled. Study-wide points: A reported finding is that nearly half of spike-specific TCRs target unmutated variant regions. AZD1222 recipients seropositive at baseline numbered only 6 or 7. Among the donors, most were white British and more were female, and clonal diversity was possibly underestimated.

Regarding this clone: Its cognate antigen is unknown.

The length of the CDR3 is 10 residues. V dropped 8 bases and J dropped 6 bases, with 5 bases sitting between them. The germline V gene encodes CDR1 MNHEY and CDR2 SVGAGI. Sequenced by immunoSEQ multiplex PCR; TCRdb stores in-frame clones only, minus some. The data contain about 120,000 clones, over 75% of them singletons. The sequence came from an adult in good health. The starting material was peripheral blood, obtained on day 0 of AZD1222 vaccination. The chain links TRBV6-5 to TRBJ1-3; a weak D match, TRBD1 (5 bases). The CDR3 DNA follows: TGTGCCAGCGGACAAAACACCATATATTTT. Protein product: CASGQNTIYF.